Listed here are 31 T cell receptor beta chains from one sample, sequenced in a study of Graves' ophthalmopathy and Graves' hyperthyroidism (dated by TCRdb to the late 2010s). The reads were generated on an Illumina HiSeq 2000. For repertoire sequencing, TCR beta CDR3 regions were amplified from RNA transcripts. HTBI primers and the Qiagen OneStep RT-PCR kit were used in a first-round RT-PCR, which was followed by a second-round multiplex PCR, size selection and purification. Clones were called with MiXCR by TCRdb after fastp trimmed the public reads at Q25, and only in-frame beta chains were retained. Rows are unified per CDR3 protein, each entry keeping the most common DNA and genes. Here the sample has under 250,000 distinct CDR3 sequences; around 28% occur a single time. The ten largest clonotypes hold 9.1% of the sample. The source material was peripheral blood. These receptors all come from a man over 45 with Graves' ophthalmopathy. Donor details come from another sample of the same person, matched by shared clones.

This clonotype showed up just once. CDR3 amino acids: CASSPGTSGRGELFF. DNA of the CDR3: TGTGCCAGCAGTCCCGGGACTAGCGGACGGGGGGAGCTGTTTTTT. The chain joins TRBV12-3 or TRBV12-4 to TRBJ2-2; 11 bases are shared with TRBD2. V dropped 5 bases and J dropped 8; count of bases not matched to a gene: 7. The CDR3 sequence is 15 residues long.

This clonotype has at least ten counts. V and J are TRBV5-4 and TRBJ2-5; unclear D gene. V lost 4 bases, J lost 0 bases, and 4 bases lay in between. The CDR3 has 12 residues. Germline loops: CDR1 SGHNT, CDR2 YYREEE (reference sequence). CDR3 bases: TGTGCCAGCAGCAAGTACCAAGAGACCCAGTACTTC. Translated, it gives CASSKYQETQYF.

This clonotype came up a few times. The V gene is TRBV6-2 or TRBV6-3, the J gene TRBJ1-5; 9 nucleotides agree with TRBD1. This CDR3 spans 16 amino acids. The ends lost 4 bases at V and 7 bases at J; junction bases unmatched: 11. Germline V lookup: CDR1 MNHEY, CDR2 SVGEGT. This chain's CDR3 is CASSSGRDREWQPQHF. The CDR3, as DNA: TGTGCCAGCAGTTCGGGGCGGGACAGGGAATGGCAGCCCCAGCATTTT.

This clonotype was seen repeatedly, ten times or more. The genes are TRBV2 and TRBJ2-7, with 7 bases identical to TRBD2. CDR1 is SNHLY and CDR2 is FYNNEI in the germline V gene. The CDR3 runs to 12 residues. Germline trimming cut 4 bases from V and 7 bases from J; bases unmatched to any gene: 4. CDR3 residues: CASSGGGEEQYF. CDR3 coding DNA: TGTGCCAGCAGTGGGGGGGGTGAAGAGCAGTACTTC.

This clonotype was seen at least ten times. The chain links TRBV16 to TRBJ1-5; TRBD1 aligns across 7 bases. Germline CDR1 KGHSY, CDR2 FQNENV. The CDR3 length is 15 residues. The V and J ends lost 2 bases and 4 bases, in that order; junction bases with no gene match: 5. Here the CDR3 DNA reads TGTGCCAGCAGCCAACGGGGACAGCCTAATCAGCCCCAGCATTTT. As protein: CASSQRGQPNQPQHF.

The chain carries TRBV7-8 and TRBJ1-1; D gene ambiguous. Germline CDR1 and CDR2: SGHVS and FQNEAQ. This CDR3 is built from 14 residues. V was clipped by 6 bases and J by 0 bases, with 11 bases between them. The CDR3 reads CASSPNTMNTEAFF. The CDR3 DNA sequence: TGTGCCAGCAGTCCGAATACCATGAACACTGAAGCTTTCTTT.

This clonotype was seen many times. V gene TRBV2 combines with J gene TRBJ2-7; D call uncertain. Trimming removed 3 bases from V and 6 bases from J, with 9 bases in between. Germline assignment: CDR1 SNHLY and CDR2 FYNNEI. The CDR3 sequence is 12 residues long. As DNA, the CDR3 is TGTGCCAGCAGTGAGATCAGACCCGAGCAGTACTTC. It is translated as CASSEIRPEQYF.

V usage is TRBV6-1 and J usage is TRBJ2-7, with 7 bases that match TRBD2. The CDR3 totals 14 residues. Trimming cost V 5 bases and J 6 bases; bases outside gene matches: 10. Germline assignment: CDR1 MNHNS and CDR2 SASEGT. The CDR3 DNA reads TGTGCCAGCAGTCCTTCCGGGCCGGGGGGCGAGCAGTACTTC. Its translation is CASSPSGPGGEQYF.

This clonotype was recorded at least ten times. This rearrangement joins TRBV12-3 or TRBV12-4 to TRBJ2-5, with D possibly being TRBD2 (6 bases). Trimming pared 3 bases from V and 5 bases from J, leaving 13 bases between. The CDR3 is 14 amino acids. CDR3 nucleotides: TGTGCCAGCAGTTTTTTTGGAGGGAGGGAGACCCAGTACTTC. As protein: CASSFFGGRETQYF.

In nucleotides, the CDR3 is TGTGCCAGTTCAGGGGACAGTGATTTACAAGAGACCCAGTACTTC. Protein product: CASSGDSDLQETQYF. The chain links TRBV19 to TRBJ2-5; TRBD1 matches 7 bases. This CDR3 region has 15 residues. Trimming removed 8 bases from V and 2 bases from J; junction bases left unmatched: 11. The germline gives CDR1 LNHDA, CDR2 SQIVND (reference sequence).

This clonotype appeared many times. The chain employs TRBV6-5 and TRBJ2-5; 14 positions match TRBD2. The V and J ends lost 4 bases and 5 bases, in that order; junction bases with no gene match: 6. The CDR3 has 16 amino acids. The germline V gene encodes CDR1 MNHEY and CDR2 SVGAGI. For the CDR3, the DNA is TGTGCCAGCAGTTCTCCGGGACTAGCGGGAGTCGAGACCCAGTACTTC. It specifies CASSSPGLAGVETQYF.

The rearrangement uses TRBV6-1 and TRBJ2-5, with 7 bases identical to TRBD1. V was pared by 8 bases and J by 4 bases, with 4 bases of the junction left unmatched. There are 12 residues in the CDR3. Looked up from germline, CDR1 is MNHNS and CDR2 is SASEGT. The CDR3 protein is CASGYRGETQYF. For the CDR3, the DNA is TGTGCCAGCGGATACAGGGGAGAGACCCAGTACTTC.

This clonotype was recorded many times. The chain combines TRBV2 with TRBJ2-7, with D possibly being TRBD1 or TRBD2 (6 bases each). This CDR3 comprises 14 residues. V lost 10 bases and J lost 0, with 16 bases in between. The germline V gene encodes CDR1 SNHLY and CDR2 FYNNEI. Here the CDR3 reads CAIKGGSLSYEQYF. The CDR3 DNA follows: TGTGCCATAAAGGGGGGATCCCTCTCCTACGAGCAGTACTTC.

The rearrangement links TRBV6-5 to TRBJ1-1; 7 positions agree with TRBD1. Germline trimming cut 2 bases from V and 4 bases from J; bases unmatched to any gene: 7. Germline V CDR1 and CDR2: MNHEY, SVGAGI. CDR3 length: 15 amino acids. The CDR3 loop is CASSYVSSGGTEAFF. The CDR3 region has the DNA TGTGCCAGCAGTTACGTTTCTTCAGGGGGCACTGAAGCTTTCTTT.

This clonotype was counted ten times or more. V usage is TRBV7-8 and J usage is TRBJ2-7, with D possibly being TRBD1 or TRBD2 (5 bases each). The V end lost 0 bases, the J end lost 3 bases, and 12 bases lay between the germline ends. There are 15 residues in the CDR3. Looked up from germline, CDR1 is SGHVS and CDR2 is FQNEAQ. This CDR3 is CASSLAGTDFYEQYF. DNA for the CDR3: TGTGCCAGCAGCTTAGCGGGGACCGATTTCTACGAGCAGTACTTC.

This clonotype has a single count. V is TRBV12-3 or TRBV12-4 and J is TRBJ2-7; 10 nucleotides line up with TRBD1. J was trimmed by 3 bases and V by 10 bases; bases with no gene match: 9. The CDR3 spans 14 residues. CDR3 coding DNA: TGTGCCACCCAAGCGGGACAGGGGAACTACGAGCAGTACTTC. The encoded protein is CATQAGQGNYEQYF.

This sequence joins TRBV3-1 and TRBJ1-6; 8 bases line up with TRBD1. CDR1 and CDR2 (germline): LGHDT, YNNKEL (reference sequence). Trimming took 1 base from V and 8 from J; bases not matched to a gene: 4. CDR3 length: 15 residues. The CDR3 spells CASSQGQGSYSPLHF. The CDR3 DNA is TGTGCCAGCAGCCAAGGACAGGGGTCCTATTCACCCCTCCACTTT.

There are many counts of this clonotype. The chain is built from TRBV19 and TRBJ2-2; D not certain. Germline values: CDR1 LNHDA, CDR2 SQIVND (reference sequence). Trimming shortened V by 7 bases and J by 1 base, and 7 bases separated the two germline ends. The CDR3 spans 13 residues. In DNA form, the CDR3 reads TGTGCCAGTATGACCGAGAACACCGGGGAGCTGTTTTTT. This sequence encodes CASMTENTGELFF.

This clonotype was observed many times. This rearrangement joins TRBV4-1 to TRBJ1-1; D uncertain. The V gene lost 0 bases and the J gene lost 8 bases, with 13 bases spanning the gap. Germline values: CDR1 MGHRA, CDR2 YSYEKL. The CDR3 extends over 14 amino acids. The CDR3 loop reads CASSQDGRVIEAFF. CDR3 coding DNA: TGCGCCAGCAGCCAAGATGGACGGGTGATAGAAGCTTTCTTT.

The genes are TRBV6-5 and TRBJ2-5; 7 bases are shared with TRBD2. J lost 2 bases, V lost 4 bases, and 7 bases had no gene match. The germline CDR1 and CDR2 sequences are MNHEY and SVGAGI. The CDR3 runs 15 residues. In DNA, the CDR3 is TGTGCCAGCAGTTTTGCGGGAGATTTTCAAGAGACCCAGTACTTC. Protein sequence: CASSFAGDFQETQYF.

This clonotype was observed at least ten times. The gene calls are TRBV19 and TRBJ2-2; maybe TRBD2 (5 bases). Germline assignment: CDR1 LNHDA and CDR2 SQIVND (reference sequence). V was pared by 7 bases and J by 3 bases, with 12 bases between. The CDR3 spans 14 residues. The CDR3 spells CASTWEMDTGELFF. The CDR3, as DNA: TGTGCCAGTACCTGGGAGATGGACACCGGGGAGCTGTTTTTT.

This clonotype was counted ten times or more. This chain links TRBV19 with TRBJ1-1; D gene ambiguous. This CDR3 region has 13 residues. The germline CDR1 and CDR2 sequences are LNHDA and SQIVND (reference sequence). V lost 2 bases to trimming and J lost 7 bases, with 11 bases between them. CDR3 residues: CASSIHATGEAFF. DNA for the CDR3: TGTGCCAGTAGTATACATGCGACGGGTGAAGCTTTCTTT.

This clonotype appeared many times. This chain joins TRBV20-1 and TRBJ2-5, with TRBD1 matching 8 bases. V lost 0 bases to trimming and J lost 5 bases; unmatched junction nucleotides: 14. The CDR3 is 17 residues long. Germline V lookup: CDR1 DFQATT, CDR2 SNEGSKA (reference sequence). This CDR3 reads CSARDLGTGGPEETQYF. The CDR3 coding sequence is TGCAGTGCTAGAGATCTTGGGACAGGTGGACCTGAGGAGACCCAGTACTTC.

This clonotype was found many times. The V call is TRBV28, the J call TRBJ2-7; 9 nucleotides agree with TRBD1. CDR3 length: 14 amino acids. The V and J ends lost 4 bases and 5 bases, in that order; junction bases with no gene match: 6. Germline V CDR1 and CDR2: MDHEN, SYDVKM. CDR3 nucleotide sequence: TGTGCCAGCAGTTCCACAGGGGGCGGTCACGAGCAGTACTTC. Translated: CASSSTGGGHEQYF.

This clonotype was observed a single time. The chain combines TRBV12-3 or TRBV12-4 with TRBJ2-7; maybe TRBD2 (5 bases). The V and J ends lost 5 bases and 6 bases respectively, with 20 bases between them. The CDR3 sequence is 15 residues long. CDR3 nucleotide sequence: TGTGCCAGCAGTACTTCTACTAGAAAGTTTGTCGAGCAGTACTTC. Its protein product is CASSTSTRKFVEQYF.

V and J are TRBV11-1 and TRBJ1-1; D is undetermined. Germline assignment: CDR1 SGHAT and CDR2 FQDESV (reference sequence). The CDR3 is 16 amino acids. Trimming took 1 base from V and 1 from J, leaving 13 bases between them. In DNA, the CDR3 is TGTGCCAGCAGCTTAGGGGGTGCGGGCCCGAACACTGAAGCTTTCTTT. Its translation: CASSLGGAGPNTEAFF. The full variable domain, in which reference TRBV11-1 and TRBJ1-1 provide the parts outside the CDR3, is EAEVAQSPRYKITEKSQAVAFWCDPISGHATLYWYRQILGQGPELLVQFQDESVVDDSQLPKDRFSAERLKGVDSTLKIQPAELGDSAMYLCASSLGGAGPNTEAFFGQGTRLTVV.

This clonotype was found many times. The CDR3 here is CASSLSETQYF. CDR3 bases: TGTGCCAGCAGCTTGAGTGAGACCCAGTACTTC. The J gene is TRBJ2-5, the V gene TRBV11-2; D call uncertain. Trimming stripped 3 bases from V and 5 bases from J, with 4 bases between. The CDR3 totals 11 residues. In germline, CDR1 is SGHAT, CDR2 FQNNGV.

J is TRBJ1-2 and V is TRBV12-3 or TRBV12-4; D call uncertain. V lost 7 bases, J lost 4 bases, and 16 bases lay in between. This CDR3 is built from 14 residues. The DNA for the CDR3 is TGTGCCAGCACCTCTAACGAGGAACTCTATGGCTACACCTTC. It specifies CASTSNEELYGYTF.

This clonotype has at least ten counts. The CDR3 DNA is TGTGCCAGCAGGACGGAAGGGGGTTTAAGCGGCTACACCTTC. This sequence encodes CASRTEGGLSGYTF. The genes are TRBV25-1 and TRBJ1-2; D is possibly TRBD1 (6 bases). This CDR3 has 14 amino acids. Trimming cost V 6 bases and J 8 bases, with 19 bases left between them. Germline CDR1 and CDR2: MGHDK and SYGVNS.

In this sample, this clonotype turned up many times. The chain joins TRBV6-2 or TRBV6-3 to TRBJ2-2; D perhaps matches TRBD2 (6 bases). CDR3 length: 15 residues. V lost 4 bases to trimming and J lost 3 bases, with 12 bases between them. CDR1 and CDR2 (germline): MNHEY, SVGEGT. The CDR3 is CASSWVGGHTGELFF. CDR3 sequence (DNA): TGTGCCAGCAGTTGGGTGGGAGGTCACACCGGGGAGCTGTTTTTT.

This clonotype showed up many times. The chain is built from TRBV7-8 and TRBJ2-5; the D is unclear. Germline CDR1 and CDR2: SGHVS and FQNEAQ. CDR3 length: 14 amino acids. The V end was cut by 3 bases, the J end by 4 bases, with 12 bases between. The CDR3 DNA reads TGTGCCAGCAGCTTTAAAGGGCGGATAGAGACCCAGTACTTC. Protein product: CASSFKGRIETQYF.